This T cell receptor (beta chain) was observed in a study of cytomegalovirus exposure and HLA in healthy donors. V lost 0 bases to trimming and J lost 3 bases, with 7 bases between them. CDR3 size: 13 residues. The germline CDR1 and CDR2 sequences are SGHRS and YFSETQ. The PCR used 60 Vbeta and 13 Jbeta primers. Measured with immunoSEQ multiplex PCR; TCRdb has only the in-frame clones, and not every one. The sample lists approximately 150,000 clones, approximately 72% occurring once. Material for sequencing was PBMCs. This sequence originates from a man between 45 and 60 years old in good health and CMV-seronegative. V and J are TRBV5-1 and TRBJ2-7; no clear D. The CDR3 here is CASSLAPSYEQYF. The CDR3 DNA reads TGCGCCAGCAGCTTGGCTCCCAGCTACGAGCAGTACTTC.